The source of this T cell receptor (beta chain) is a study of identifying expanded T cells in peripheral blood (dated by TCRdb to 2018 to 2020). Broadly, across the study: Four technical replicates, made by sequencing separate aliquots from the same pool of genomic DNA, were compared pairwise. What the authors observed across the whole study: Across all healthy-donor time intervals, the beta-binomial model significantly cut both the number of clones called differentially abundant and the false-positive rate. The authors expected biological variance in healthy repertoires might increase further over much longer intervals such as months to years. Between technical replicates the binomial model flagged approximately 1.2 differentially abundant clones, whereas over about 2 weeks the binomial model flagged about 15 and over approximately four weeks approximately 18. For all healthy donors, the variance in clone template counts between two-week samples rose significantly as total template count increased.

The immunoSEQ Assay, which uses bias-controlled multiplex PCR amplification of genomic DNA, was used to profile TCRbeta CDR3 regions. The authors' pipeline ran thus. The absolute abundance of each unique TCRbeta CDR3 region was quantified after sequences were collapsed and filtered. Two models were used to test differential abundance: a binomial model (Fisher-equivalent) and a beta-binomial model that adds time-dependent variance fitted from healthy donors. Clones with fewer than 5 combined templates were removed, and a clone was called differentially abundant if the clone's Benjamini-Hochberg FDR was below 0.01. The form v = (b*log(k)+a)^2 was used to model beta-binomial variance as a function of total template count across the two samples. TCRdb obtained this table from immuneACCESS and retained in-frame rearrangements with V and J assigned. These tables miss some clones; where compared with another copy, unresolved V genes account for less than half of the shortfall, and the remainder is unexplained. From that table come the V and J calls and clone size; the DNA was used to work out D and trimming. Counted in this sample were around 100,000 clones; 80% to 90% of them appeared once. Approximately 5.7% of the sample belongs to the ten largest clones.

During the collection period, no infections or other immune events were recorded for the healthy donors. Time-dependent variance in a beta-binomial model of T-cell clone differential abundance was calibrated using healthy-donor blood repertoires as a training cohort. The training cohort comprised about ten healthy donors, 3 female and 7 male. An age range of roughly 25 to 65 years, with an average of approximately 43 years, was recorded for the donors. Whole blood from each healthy donor was obtained from a commercial supplier and was collected at three time points roughly two weeks apart. Genomic DNA was extracted from unsorted whole blood for immunosequencing. For CDR1 and CDR2, the germline V gene lists MNHEY and SVGAGI. V drops 5 bases and J drops 8 bases, leaving 21 bases in between. The CDR3 covers 15 residues, taking in both the cysteine and the phenylalanine. The read is trimmed to its CDR3 DNA, 45 bases read in frame from base 1.

Points on this clone: This receptor's antigen is unknown. Nothing much larger sits one base from this clone, and base qualities are not available.

The rearrangement combines TRBV6-5 with TRBJ1-2; no confident D gene assignment can be made. The sample comprised blood. This TCR was recovered from a person aged 18-70 years in good health. The CDR3 amino acid sequence is: CASSQLGRGRGGYTF. DNA sequence: TGTGCCAGCAGTCAACTTGGCCGCGGACGCGGGGGCTACACCTTC.